The rows below give T cell receptor beta chains drawn from one sample of a study of T cell responses to AZD1222 COVID-19 vaccine. Data came from immunoSEQ multiplex PCR; TCRdb stores just in-frame clones and leaves some out. The sample carries fewer than 130,000 clones, 80% to 95% recorded once. The sequencing used peripheral blood, collected on day 0 of AZD1222 vaccination. Source of these receptors: an adult in good health. CDR3s include the opening cysteine and the closing phenylalanine or tryptophan. The D gene is left open where the match is weak. Expanded clones are given a class, and other clones once, few, many or no size at all.

v_call	j_call	clone_size	d_call	cdr3_nt	cdr3_aa
TRBV6-4	TRBJ2-3	.	TRBD2	TGTGCCAGCAGTCAATCAGCGGGGGGGACAGATACGCAGTATTTT	CASSQSAGGTDTQYF
TRBV19	TRBJ1-5	.	.	TGTGCCAGTAGTATAGACGACGGGAGCAATCAGCCCCAGCATTTT	CASSIDDGSNQPQHF
TRBV19	TRBJ1-4	few	TRBD1	TGTGCCAGTAGTACATCAGCCAGGGGGCGAAATGAAAAACTGTTTTTT	CASSTSARGRNEKLFF
TRBV19	TRBJ2-7	.	.	TGTGCCAGTAGTATAGATGGGGCAGGATCCTACGAGCAGTACTTC	CASSIDGAGSYEQYF
TRBV7-3	TRBJ1-2	.	TRBD1	TGTGCCAGCAGCTTAAACAGGGGTTGGGGCTACACCTTC	CASSLNRGWGYTF
TRBV29-1	TRBJ1-2	once	TRBD1	TGCAGCGTCGTACGAACAGGGGACATTAACTATGGCTACACCTTC	CSVVRTGDINYGYTF
TRBV30	TRBJ1-5	.	TRBD1	TGTGCCTGGAGTAGGGAGACAGGGGGTCAGCCCCAGCATTTT	CAWSRETGGQPQHF
TRBV9	TRBJ2-7	.	TRBD1	TGTGCCAGCAGCGAGGGACAGGGCTACGAGCAGTACTTC	CASSEGQGYEQYF
TRBV6-5	TRBJ1-1	.	.	TGTGCCAGCAAAGAGGGTTACACTGAAGCTTTCTTT	CASKEGYTEAFF
TRBV24-1	TRBJ1-2	.	.	TGTGCCACCGACTATGGCTACACCTTC	CATDYGYTF
TRBV19	TRBJ1-5	.	.	TGTGCCAGTGCGATCGGGCGGGTGAGCGATCAGCCCCAGCATTTT	CASAIGRVSDQPQHF
TRBV29-1	TRBJ2-7	.	TRBD2	TGCAGCGTTAGACTAGCGTCGAACTACGAGCAGTACTTC	CSVRLASNYEQYF
TRBV3-1/TRBV3-2	TRBJ1-2	once	.	TGTGCCAGCAGCCAACGCGGGAGTCGGACGGAAACTTATGGCTACACCTTC	CASSQRGSRTETYGYTF
TRBV5-5	TRBJ1-5	.	.	TGTGCCAGCAGCTTGGTAGATCAGCCCCAGCATTTT	CASSLVDQPQHF
TRBV10-1	TRBJ2-2	.	TRBD1	TGCGCCAGCAGTGAGAGACAGGGGGGCACCGGGGAGCTGTTTTTT	CASSERQGGTGELFF
TRBV23-1	TRBJ1-5	.	TRBD1	TGCGCCAGCAGTCCGATTATAGACAGGGCCAGCAATCAGCCCCAGCATTTT	CASSPIIDRASNQPQHF
TRBV10-3	TRBJ2-1	.	TRBD2	TGTGCCACGGGACTAGCGGAAAACAATGAGCAGTTCTTC	CATGLAENNEQFF
TRBV4-1	TRBJ2-3	.	.	TGCGCCAGCAGCCAAGGGGCGGGGTGGGACACAGATACGCAGTATTTT	CASSQGAGWDTDTQYF
TRBV3-1/TRBV3-2	TRBJ2-7	once	TRBD1	TGTGCCAGCAGCCAAGAATATGGACAGGGAAGCTACGAGCAGTACTTC	CASSQEYGQGSYEQYF
TRBV9	TRBJ1-1	.	.	TGTGCCAGCAGCCCCGGGGGTATGAACACTGAAGCTTTCTTT	CASSPGGMNTEAFF
TRBV27	TRBJ2-1	once	TRBD2	TGTGCCAGCAGTTTCGAGGGACTAGCTATCAATGAGCAGTTCTTC	CASSFEGLAINEQFF
TRBV29-1	TRBJ2-7	.	.	TGCAGCGCCGGGAGCTCAATCAGCGAGCAGTACTTC	CSAGSSISEQYF
TRBV10-3	TRBJ1-4	.	.	TGTGCCATCAGTGACTACAGGGATTCTGAAAAACTGTTTTTT	CAISDYRDSEKLFF
TRBV27	TRBJ2-7	.	.	TGTGCCAGCGGCAGGGGATCATCCTACGAGCAGTACTTC	CASGRGSSYEQYF
TRBV30	TRBJ2-3	once	.	TGTGCCTGGAGGCCGATTCACACAGATACGCAGTATTTT	CAWRPIHTDTQYF
TRBV5-1	TRBJ2-3	.	TRBD2	TGCGCCAGCAGCCTGGGACTAGCAACAGATACGCAGTATTTT	CASSLGLATDTQYF
TRBV29-1	TRBJ1-1	.	.	TGCAGCGTGGCAAACACTGAAGCTTTCTTT	CSVANTEAFF
TRBV28	TRBJ1-2	.	TRBD1	TGTGCCAGCAGTCCCGGACAGGGAACAATCCCTCGCTATGGCTACACCTTC	CASSPGQGTIPRYGYTF
TRBV14	TRBJ2-1	few	.	TGTGCCAGCAGCCCAGGGGCCCACAATGAGCAGTTCTTC	CASSPGAHNEQFF
TRBV5-1	TRBJ1-1	.	.	TGCGCCAGCAGCTTGGTCCGGGGCATGAACACTGAAGCTTTCTTT	CASSLVRGMNTEAFF
TRBV6-5	TRBJ2-1	.	.	TGTGCCAGCAAATGGGGTCGGAGCTCCTACAATGAGCAGTTCTTC	CASKWGRSSYNEQFF
TRBV11-3	TRBJ1-2	.	.	TGTGCCAGCAGCCCGAGGGGACTTAATGGCTACACCTTC	CASSPRGLNGYTF
TRBV7-9	TRBJ1-1	.	.	TGTGCCAGCAGCTCGGACGGAGCAACTGAAGCTTTCTTT	CASSSDGATEAFF
TRBV5-1	TRBJ2-7	once	TRBD1	TGCGCCAGCAGCATGACAGGGTACGGCTACGAGCAGTACTTC	CASSMTGYGYEQYF
TRBV7-8	TRBJ2-7	.	TRBD1	TGTGCCAGCAGCCCCCGGGACAGGGCTTTCGACGAGCAGTACTTC	CASSPRDRAFDEQYF
TRBV6-2/TRBV6-3	TRBJ2-5	.	TRBD1	TGTGCCAGCAGCATACACAGGGGTGAGACCCAGTACTTC	CASSIHRGETQYF
TRBV3-1/TRBV3-2	TRBJ1-4	.	.	TGTGCCAGCAGCCAAGTATCAGGGGTCGGAAAACTGTTTTTT	CASSQVSGVGKLFF
TRBV29-1	TRBJ1-1	.	.	TGCAGCGTTGAAGAGAATCCGGGACGGAACACTGAAGCTTTCTTT	CSVEENPGRNTEAFF